The 18 T cell receptor beta chains in this list originate from one sample, sequenced in a study of OX40 agonist ivuxolimab in advanced cancers. The repertoire was sequenced with immunoSEQ multiplex PCR; TCRdb's copy has only in-frame clones and lacks some. This sample has about 25,000 clones, with approximately 86% found just once. The specimen comprised CD4+ or CD8+ T cells sorted from blood, sampled in a trial of the OX40 agonist ivuxolimab. Every receptor here comes from an adult with an advanced solid tumor such as melanoma, head and neck, liver or kidney cancer.

The V and J genes are TRBV7-9 and TRBJ2-5; D not resolved. V lost 1 base, J lost 1 base, and 13 bases lay in between. Germline lookup yields CDR1 SEHNR and CDR2 FQNEAQ (reference sequence). There are 16 residues in the CDR3. The DNA of the CDR3 is TGTGCCAGCAGCTTAGGGGGTTGGGCCCCCCAAGAGACCCAGTACTTC. This gives the protein CASSLGGWAPQETQYF.

The genes are TRBV6-4 and TRBJ1-2; perhaps TRBD1 as D (5 bases). The ends were cut back, 5 bases at V and 5 bases at J, with 15 bases in the middle. Per the germline V gene, CDR1 is MRHNA and CDR2 is SNTAGT. This CDR3 has 14 residues. CDR3 amino acids: CASSPAVWTYGYTF. CDR3 bases: TGTGCCAGCAGTCCCGCAGTTTGGACATATGGCTACACCTTC.

J is TRBJ2-7 and V is TRBV2, with 10 bases fitting TRBD1. Germline trimming cut 4 bases from V and 3 bases from J; bases unmatched to any gene: 6. CDR1 and CDR2 from the germline V gene are SNHLY and FYNNEI. CDR3 length: 15 amino acids. For the CDR3, the DNA is TGTGCCAGCAGTGGACAGGGGGCGACCGGCTACGAGCAGTACTTC. Amino acid sequence: CASSGQGATGYEQYF.

This clone was recorded once. The chain combines TRBV29-1 with TRBJ2-2; the D gene is possibly TRBD1 (6 bases). Trimming took 2 bases from V and 2 from J, leaving 9 bases between them. The CDR3 runs 14 residues. Germline values: CDR1 SQVTM, CDR2 ANQGSEA. The CDR3 DNA is TGCAGCGTTGAACAGGGGAGAAACACCGGGGAGCTGTTTTTT. Amino acid sequence: CSVEQGRNTGELFF.

The chain uses TRBV5-6 and TRBJ1-2; D remains ambiguous. Germline V gene data show CDR1 as SGHDT and CDR2 as YYEEEE. Trimming took off 4 bases at V and 4 bases at J, with 17 bases between the two ends. The CDR3 contains 15 residues. CDR3: CASSKVRQSGYGYTF. The CDR3 DNA is TGTGCCAGCAGCAAGGTTCGGCAGTCGGGCTATGGCTACACCTTC.

The rearrangement joins TRBV7-8 to TRBJ1-3; D is possibly TRBD1 (5 bases). The length of the CDR3 is 15 residues. From germline, CDR1 is SGHVS and CDR2 FQNEAQ. V was trimmed by 5 bases and J by 0 bases, leaving 11 bases between them. CDR3 sequence: CASSPDSISGNTIYF. CDR3 DNA sequence: TGTGCCAGCAGCCCTGACAGTATCTCTGGAAACACCATATATTTT.

The rearrangement links TRBV6-1 to TRBJ1-2; no clear D. CDR3 length equals 12 residues. With 7 bases removed from V and 8 bases from J, the gap between germline ends came to 14 bases. Germline CDR1 reads MNHNS; CDR2 reads SASEGT. CDR3 nucleotides: TGTGCCAGCACCCAAGGAGTTCGGGGCTACACCTTC. Translated: CASTQGVRGYTF.

This chain uses TRBV11-3 with TRBJ2-1; 10 positions match TRBD2. The CDR3 has 16 residues. Losses at the gene ends were 5 bases for V and 3 bases for J; bases not matched to a gene: 7. The germline V gene encodes CDR1 SGHNT and CDR2 YENEEA. CDR3 amino acids: CASSLRSGGVYNEQFF. The CDR3 DNA reads TGTGCCAGCAGCCTGAGGAGCGGGGGGGTCTACAATGAGCAGTTCTTC.

The gene calls are TRBV27 and TRBJ1-5; D is undetermined. CDR1 and CDR2 from the germline V gene are MNHEY and SMNVEV (reference sequence). The V end lost 2 bases, the J end lost 1 base, and 3 bases lay between the germline ends. The CDR3 is 13 amino acids. The CDR3 DNA follows: TGTGCCAGCAGTTTAGGGAGCAATCAGCCCCAGCATTTT. Protein sequence: CASSLGSNQPQHF.

This clone has just a few counts. V and J are TRBV7-9 and TRBJ1-1; 8 nucleotides match TRBD1. The length of the CDR3 is 15 residues. The V segment lost 5 bases and the J segment 2 bases; nucleotides outside the gene matches: 7. Germline values: CDR1 SEHNR, CDR2 FQNEAQ (reference sequence). CDR3 sequence: CASSGNRGVNTEAFF. CDR3 nucleotides: TGTGCCAGCAGCGGCAACAGGGGGGTTAACACTGAAGCTTTCTTT.

The rearrangement uses TRBV27 and TRBJ2-7, with 7 bases matching TRBD1. With 8 bases clipped from V and 2 bases from J, the junction kept 9 bases outside the gene matches. The CDR3 length is 14 residues. Germline V gene data show CDR1 as MNHEY and CDR2 as SMNVEV (reference sequence). The CDR3 is CASHSDRFAYEQYF. The CDR3 DNA is TGTGCCAGCCATTCGGACAGGTTCGCCTACGAGCAGTACTTC.

The chain carries TRBV27 and TRBJ1-5; no clear D gene. V lost 8 bases, J lost 7 bases, and 12 bases lay in between. Germline V gene sequence: CDR1 MNHEY, CDR2 SMNVEV (reference sequence). The CDR3 is made up of 12 amino acids. Here the CDR3 reads CASALIGQPQHF. In nucleotides, the CDR3 is TGTGCCAGCGCTCTAATCGGGCAGCCCCAGCATTTT.

This clone was counted once. In DNA form, the CDR3 reads TGTGCCAGCAGTGAATTTCCGAATAATGAAAAACTGTTTTTT. It codes for CASSEFPNNEKLFF. The V and J genes are TRBV2 and TRBJ1-4, with no clear D. The germline gives CDR1 SNHLY, CDR2 FYNNEI. The CDR3 length is 14 residues. V lost 2 bases, J lost 4 bases, and 8 bases lay in between.

The chain combines TRBV2 with TRBJ2-7, with D perhaps assigned TRBD1 or TRBD2 (5 bases each). The CDR3 runs to 14 residues. CDR1 is SNHLY, CDR2 FYNNEI, per germline. V was trimmed by 8 bases and J by 0 bases, leaving 14 bases between them. The CDR3 sequence is CASGGRQSSYEQYF. In DNA form, the CDR3 reads TGTGCCAGCGGGGGTCGCCAGAGCTCCTACGAGCAGTACTTC.

This chain uses TRBV21-1 with TRBJ2-7; TRBD1, the table's D call, was not compared with the DNA. TRBV21-1 is a pseudogene. The CDR3 has 13 residues. CDR3 sequence: CASSKAGGYEQYF. The CDR3 DNA reads as TGTGCCAGCAGCAAAGCAGGGGGCTACGAGCAGTACTTC.

The rearrangement links TRBV7-9 to TRBJ2-5, with D unclear. Deletions cut 1 base from V and 2 bases from J, with 8 bases between. CDR1 SEHNR and CDR2 FQNEAQ come from the germline V gene (reference sequence). The CDR3 consists of 14 residues. CDR3 nucleotides: TGTGCCAGCAGCTTAGGGACCAGACAAGAGACCCAGTACTTC. Translation: CASSLGTRQETQYF.

This clone was observed a single time. The chain couples TRBV19 to TRBJ1-1, with no clear D. The CDR3 extends over 11 amino acids. Germline V gene sequence: CDR1 LNHDA, CDR2 SQIVND (reference sequence). Trimming took 5 bases from V and 3 from J, leaving 4 bases between them. The CDR3 DNA is TGTGCCAGTAGTGTTTACACTGAAGCTTTCTTT. Translation gives CASSVYTEAFF.

Here the CDR3 DNA reads TGTGCCAGCAGCACGGACCCCTACAATGAGCAGTTCTTC. As protein: CASSTDPYNEQFF. The genes are TRBV7-9 and TRBJ2-1; no definite D call. This CDR3 is built from 13 residues. The germline V gene has CDR1 SEHNR and CDR2 FQNEAQ (reference sequence). Trimming left V 5 bases short and J 2 bases short, with 7 bases between.